The text below deals with one T cell receptor beta chain. As yet, its antigen is unknown. Both 60 Vbeta primers and 13 Jbeta primers went into the PCR. Sequenced by immunoSEQ multiplex PCR; TCRdb stores in-frame clones only, minus some. The repertoire includes 130,000 or so clones, roughly 70% of them detected once, and over 2% sits in the top ten. The data are from a study of cytomegalovirus exposure and HLA in healthy donors. About the research overall: In a previous analysis, around 120 million unique TCR beta sequences were found from about 190 million T cells. Overall study findings and caveats: A further, later analysis showed that HLA-associated TCR beta chains (compared with equally common others) were more clonally expanded. TCR beta sequences reportedly predicted most subjects' HLA-A and HLA-B alleles accurately. Reported performance of the classifier showed diagnosis of cytomegalovirus status with high specificity and sensitivity.

Trimming pared 1 base from V and 4 bases from J, leaving 14 bases between. CDR1 is SGHDT and CDR2 is YYEEEE in the germline V gene. The CDR3 loop spans 16 amino acids. Sequencing was performed on PBMCs. The sequence derives from a middle-aged woman in good health and CMV-seropositive. The V gene is TRBV5-6, the J gene TRBJ2-2; D is possibly TRBD1 (5 bases). CDR3 bases: TGTGCCAGCAGCTTGTCAGGACAAGGTCCCACCGGGGAGCTGTTTTTT. Translation gives CASSLSGQGPTGELFF.